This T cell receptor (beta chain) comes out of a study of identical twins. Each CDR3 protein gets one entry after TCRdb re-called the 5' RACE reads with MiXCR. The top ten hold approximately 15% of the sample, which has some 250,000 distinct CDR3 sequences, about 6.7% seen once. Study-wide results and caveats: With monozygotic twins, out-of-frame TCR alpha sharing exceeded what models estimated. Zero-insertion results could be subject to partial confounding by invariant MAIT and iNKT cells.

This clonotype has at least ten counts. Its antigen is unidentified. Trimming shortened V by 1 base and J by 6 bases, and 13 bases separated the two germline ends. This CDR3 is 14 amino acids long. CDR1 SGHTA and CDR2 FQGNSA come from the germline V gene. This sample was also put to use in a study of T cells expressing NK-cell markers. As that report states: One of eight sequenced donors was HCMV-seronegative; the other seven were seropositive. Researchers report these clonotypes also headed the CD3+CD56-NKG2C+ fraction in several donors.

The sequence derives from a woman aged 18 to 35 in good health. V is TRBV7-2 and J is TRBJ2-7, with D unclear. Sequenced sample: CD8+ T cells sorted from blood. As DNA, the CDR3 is TGTGCCAGCAGCTTAGTCCCGGAGCAAGGCGAGCAGTACTTC. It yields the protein CASSLVPEQGEQYF.